The 22 T cell receptor beta chains below all came from one sample that was sequenced in a study of T cell responses to AZD1222 COVID-19 vaccine. The assay was immunoSEQ multiplex PCR, and TCRdb's table has in-frame clones only and misses some. The sample holds over 100,000 clones, roughly 90% seen once. The sample here was peripheral blood, taken 28 days after the second AZD1222 dose. These receptors were taken from an adult who received the AZD1222 COVID-19 vaccine.

This chain joins TRBV5-4 and TRBJ1-4; 7 bases map to TRBD1. The germline gives CDR1 SGHNT, CDR2 YYREEE (reference sequence). The CDR3 loop spans 14 amino acids. V dropped 4 bases and J dropped 5; count of bases not matched to a gene: 5. The CDR3 DNA follows: TGTGCCAGCAGCGCTCAGGGGGGGAATGAAAAACTGTTTTTT. It encodes CASSAQGGNEKLFF.

V gene TRBV6-4 combines with J gene TRBJ1-6; D gene ambiguous. The CDR3 loop spans 15 amino acids. V lost 3 bases and J 6 bases, leaving 12 bases between the germline ends. From germline, CDR1 is MRHNA and CDR2 SNTAGT. The CDR3: CASSEAYTVNSPLHF. CDR3 in DNA: TGTGCCAGCAGTGAAGCCTACACCGTTAATTCACCCCTCCACTTT.

In the case of this clone: Mismatch with germline at one junction end may stem from a read error. V usage is TRBV7-7 and J usage is TRBJ2-5; D might be TRBD1 (5 bases). Germline-derived CDR1 and CDR2 are SSHAT and FNYEAQ (reference sequence). This CDR3 has 18 residues. This CDR3 reads CASSLVPDSFGPQETQYF. The CDR3 nucleotides read TGTGCTAGCAGCTTAGTGCCCGACAGCTTCGGGCCACAAGAGACCCAGTACTTC.

V usage is TRBV4-1 and J usage is TRBJ2-1; perhaps TRBD1 as D (6 bases). With 0 bases removed from V and 5 bases from J, the gap between germline ends came to 11 bases. CDR1 MGHRA and CDR2 YSYEKL come from the germline V gene. The CDR3 contains 15 residues. CDR3 DNA sequence: TGCGCCAGCAGCCAAGATTTTGGGACACACAATGAGCAGTTCTTC. Translating it yields CASSQDFGTHNEQFF.

The J gene is TRBJ1-1, the V gene TRBV6-2 or TRBV6-3, with unresolved D. With 5 bases removed from V and 0 bases from J, the gap between germline ends came to 1 base. Germline V gene lookup returns CDR1 MNHEY and CDR2 SVGEGT. The CDR3 has 11 residues. CDR3 nucleotide sequence: TGTGCCAGCAGTATGAACACTGAAGCTTTCTTT. As protein: CASSMNTEAFF.

V gene TRBV13 combines with J gene TRBJ1-6; 11 bases align to TRBD1. From germline, CDR1 is PRHDT and CDR2 FYEKMQ (reference sequence). CDR3 length: 15 residues. The J segment lost 6 bases and the V segment lost 6 bases, leaving 4 bases of the junction unmatched. The CDR3 spells CASRRDRGVNSPLHF. Here the CDR3 DNA reads TGTGCCAGCAGACGGGACAGGGGGGTTAATTCACCCCTCCACTTT.

The rearrangement uses TRBV28 and TRBJ2-1; D unresolved. The germline gives CDR1 MDHEN, CDR2 SYDVKM. V lost 6 bases and J 3 bases, leaving 12 bases between the germline ends. The CDR3 has 14 residues. Here the CDR3 reads CASRPRRYYNEQFF. The CDR3 nucleotides read TGTGCCAGCAGGCCCAGAAGGTACTACAATGAGCAGTTCTTC.

The V call is TRBV5-1, the J call TRBJ1-2; 7 bases align to TRBD1. Trimming removed 4 bases from V and 0 bases from J; junction bases left unmatched: 6. Germline values: CDR1 SGHRS, CDR2 YFSETQ. CDR3 length equals 15 residues. The DNA of the CDR3 is TGCGCCAGCAGCATAACAGGGGTCCCTAACTATGGCTACACCTTC. It codes for CASSITGVPNYGYTF.

The gene calls are TRBV18 and TRBJ1-2; D is unresolved. This CDR3 comprises 15 residues. The V end lost 3 bases, the J end lost 7 bases, and 18 bases lay between the germline ends. CDR1 and CDR2 (germline): KGHSH, LQKENI. This chain's CDR3 is CASSPLTPDVGGYTF. CDR3 sequence (DNA): TGTGCCAGCTCACCCCTCACGCCGGACGTCGGTGGCTACACCTTC.

The gene calls are TRBV28 and TRBJ2-2; 7 bases are a match to TRBD2. The CDR3 length is 16 residues. Germline V gene data show CDR1 as MDHEN and CDR2 as SYDVKM. The V segment lost 6 bases and the J segment 6 bases; nucleotides outside the gene matches: 13. The DNA of the CDR3 is TGTGCCAGCAGCGGAGGTGGACTAGGTTTCGCCGGGGAGCTGTTTTTT. It is translated as CASSGGGLGFAGELFF.

This clone was detected only once. This sequence joins TRBV6-2 or TRBV6-3 and TRBJ2-7, with 9 nucleotides matching TRBD1. Per the germline V gene, CDR1 is MNHEY and CDR2 is SVGEGT. The CDR3 consists of 16 residues. J was trimmed by 3 bases and V by 2 bases; bases with no gene match: 8. The CDR3 is CASSYRGQGTLYEQYF. DNA of the CDR3: TGTGCCAGCAGTTACAGGGGACAGGGAACCCTCTACGAGCAGTACTTC.

The CDR3 DNA sequence: TGTGCCAGCTCCGCGGCCAGGGGAACTGAAGCTTTCTTT. This translates into CASSAARGTEAFF. V is TRBV19 and J is TRBJ1-1, with D possibly being TRBD1 (6 bases). Trimming took off 9 bases at V and 5 bases at J, with 16 bases between the two ends. This CDR3 is 13 amino acids long. Germline CDR1 LNHDA, CDR2 SQIVND (reference sequence).

The genes are TRBV4-3 and TRBJ1-3, with D possibly matching TRBD1 (6 bases). This CDR3 region has 16 residues. The germline V gene encodes CDR1 LGHNA and CDR2 YSLEER. With 1 base removed from V and 3 bases from J, the gap between germline ends came to 13 bases. CDR3 residues: CASSQVTGAGGNTIYF. The CDR3 bases are TGCGCCAGCAGCCAAGTAACGGGGGCAGGTGGAAACACCATATATTTT.

V and J are TRBV7-9 and TRBJ1-2; TRBD1 might be the D (5 bases). With 3 bases removed from V and 7 bases from J, the gap between germline ends came to 18 bases. The germline V gene has CDR1 SEHNR and CDR2 FQNEAQ (reference sequence). This CDR3 spans 15 amino acids. The chain's CDR3 is CASSFYLGTGGGYTF. In DNA, the CDR3 is TGTGCCAGCAGCTTTTACTTGGGGACCGGGGGTGGCTACACCTTC.

This clone has a count of ten or more. This chain connects TRBV2 to TRBJ2-3; 8 bases line up with TRBD2. Per the germline V gene, CDR1 is SNHLY and CDR2 is FYNNEI. V gave up 8 bases and J gave up 1 base; unmatched junction bases: 11. This CDR3 spans 16 amino acids. CDR3 in amino acids: CASSMGGAGGTDTQYF. CDR3 sequence (DNA): TGTGCCAGCTCCATGGGTGGAGCGGGGGGCACAGATACGCAGTATTTT.

A word on this clone: Other DNA sequences from this sample encode an identical CDR3 as well. The gene calls are TRBV5-6 and TRBJ2-7; D gene unclear. V was pared by 4 bases and J by 6 bases, with 8 bases between. The CDR3 sequence is 11 residues long. The germline gives CDR1 SGHDT, CDR2 YYEEEE. The CDR3 DNA sequence: TGTGCCAGCAGCCTCCTGGGCGAGCAGTACTTC. This gives the protein CASSLLGEQYF.

The CDR3 region has the DNA TGTGCCAGCGGAGACAGGAACGATCAGCCCCAGCATTTT. This sequence encodes CASGDRNDQPQHF. The chain carries TRBV19 and TRBJ1-5, with a tentative D call TRBD1 (6 bases). V was cut by 9 bases and J by 5 bases, with 14 bases left in between. CDR3 length: 13 residues. Germline V CDR1 and CDR2: LNHDA, SQIVND (reference sequence). The variable domain in full, with the rest retrieved from reference TRBV19 and TRBJ1-5, is DGGITQSPKYLFRKEGQNVTLSCEQNLNHDAMYWYRQDPGQGLRLIYYSQIVNDFQKGDIAEGYSVSREKKESFPLTVTSAQKNPTAFYLCASGDRNDQPQHFGDGTRLSIL.

The rearrangement links TRBV4-1 to TRBJ2-2; possibly TRBD2 for D (5 bases). Germline V CDR1 and CDR2: MGHRA, YSYEKL. The CDR3 consists of 18 residues. The ends were cut back, 4 bases at V and 0 bases at J, with 18 bases in the middle. CDR3 region: CASSLRVGELANTGELFF. In DNA form, the CDR3 reads TGCGCCAGCAGCCTACGTGTCGGGGAGCTCGCGAACACCGGGGAGCTGTTTTTT.

The rearrangement links TRBV4-1 to TRBJ1-2; no definite D call. The V end was cut by 0 bases, the J end by 6 bases, with 14 bases between. In germline, CDR1 is MGHRA, CDR2 YSYEKL. This CDR3 comprises 15 residues. CDR3 region: CASSQDRRGFDGYTF. CDR3 coding DNA: TGCGCCAGCAGCCAAGATCGCCGGGGATTTGATGGCTACACCTTC.

The rearrangement links TRBV21-1 to TRBJ2-1; no check of the table's D call, TRBD2, against the DNA was made. TRBV21-1 has pseudogene status. The CDR3 runs 14 residues. As DNA, the CDR3 is TGTGCCAGCAGCAAAGCGAGGAACAAGCCCCACCAGTTCTTC. It yields the protein CASSKARNKPHQFF.

V gene TRBV7-9 combines with J gene TRBJ1-4; TRBD1 might be the D (6 bases). The germline V gene has CDR1 SEHNR and CDR2 FQNEAQ (reference sequence). The CDR3 length is 15 residues. The V gene lost 5 bases and the J gene lost 7 bases, with 17 bases spanning the gap. The CDR3 nucleotides read TGTGCCAGCAGCGCGAACAGGGATTCGGGTGAAAAACTGTTTTTT. It yields the protein CASSANRDSGEKLFF.

This clone was counted once. This rearrangement joins TRBV19 to TRBJ2-5; possibly TRBD1 for D (5 bases). This CDR3 is 14 amino acids long. V gave up 3 bases and J gave up 5 bases, with 13 bases separating them. In germline, CDR1 is LNHDA, CDR2 SQIVND (reference sequence). This CDR3 reads CASSMGPEGETQYF. As DNA, the CDR3 is TGTGCCAGTAGTATGGGGCCTGAAGGGGAGACCCAGTACTTC.